Presented here are 29 T cell receptor beta chains from one specimen sequenced in a study of OX40 agonist ivuxolimab in advanced cancers. TCRdb's table, derived via immunoSEQ multiplex PCR, lists solely in-frame clones and lacks some. This sample has tens of thousands of clones; about 89% occur once, and the top ten carry roughly 31%. Sequenced material: CD4+ or CD8+ T cells sorted from blood, taken in a trial of the OX40 agonist ivuxolimab. The origin of the receptors is an adult with an advanced solid tumor such as melanoma, head and neck, liver or kidney cancer.

This clone appeared a single time. The chain has TRBV19 and TRBJ2-7; TRBD1 or TRBD2 may be the D gene (6 bases each). Germline CDR1 reads LNHDA; CDR2 reads SQIVND (reference sequence). Between the trimmed V and J ends, which lost 3 bases and 4 bases, there was a span of 16 bases. The CDR3 consists of 15 residues. The CDR3 DNA reads TGTGCCAGTAGTATTTTGGGGGGCGCAGGGTACGAGCAGTACTTC. Its translation: CASSILGGAGYEQYF.

The genes are TRBV19 and TRBJ2-2; D not certain. Trimming shortened V by 2 bases and J by 5 bases, and 6 bases separated the two germline ends. CDR3 length: 13 amino acids. In germline, CDR1 is LNHDA, CDR2 SQIVND (reference sequence). The CDR3 is CASSIQLTGELFF. The CDR3 coding sequence is TGTGCCAGTAGTATACAGCTAACCGGGGAGCTGTTTTTT.

The CDR3 protein is CASSFGWMNTEAFF. The DNA of the CDR3 is TGCGCCAGCAGCTTTGGGTGGATGAACACTGAAGCTTTCTTT. This chain links TRBV5-1 with TRBJ1-1; no clear D. The V end lost 2 bases, the J end lost 0 bases, and 8 bases lay between the germline ends. CDR1 and CDR2 (germline): SGHRS, YFSETQ. The CDR3 covers 14 residues.

About this clone itself: At the DNA level, this CDR3 is encoded by other sequences in the same sample as well. The chain recombines TRBV7-9 with TRBJ1-1, with unresolved D. V was clipped by 1 base and J by 0 bases, with 6 bases between them. The V gene's germline CDR1 is SEHNR and CDR2 FQNEAQ (reference sequence). The CDR3 loop spans 14 amino acids. CDR3 amino acids: CASSLVRLNTEAFF. The CDR3 nucleotides are TGTGCCAGCAGCTTAGTCAGGTTGAACACTGAAGCTTTCTTT.

The rearrangement links TRBV7-2 to TRBJ2-3, with D unclear. This CDR3 has 15 amino acids. Germline V lookup: CDR1 SGHTA, CDR2 FQGNSA. V lost 1 base and J lost 0, with 8 bases in between. CDR3 residues: CASSLESPSTDTQYF. The DNA for the CDR3 is TGTGCCAGCAGCTTAGAAAGCCCTAGCACAGATACGCAGTATTTT.

This clone was found a few times. The chain couples TRBV27 to TRBJ2-1; 10 bases fit TRBD1. Germline loops: CDR1 MNHEY, CDR2 SMNVEV (reference sequence). Trimming at V came to 6 bases and at J to 6 bases, leaving 5 bases not matched to a gene. The CDR3 length is 14 residues. DNA of the CDR3: TGTGCCAGCAGCTGGGACAGGGGAATCAATGAGCAGTTCTTC. Protein: CASSWDRGINEQFF.

The chain links TRBV7-9 to TRBJ2-7; 9 nucleotides agree with TRBD1. V was clipped by 1 base and J by 6 bases; unmatched bases: 7. The CDR3 contains 15 residues. Germline V lookup: CDR1 SEHNR, CDR2 FQNEAQ (reference sequence). CDR3 protein: CASSLGTGVGVEQYF. CDR3 sequence (DNA): TGTGCCAGCAGCTTAGGGACAGGGGTAGGGGTCGAGCAGTACTTC.

The CDR3 DNA reads TGTGCCAGCGGTCAGCCCCAGCATTTT. Its translation: CASGQPQHF. The chain is built from TRBV6-5 and TRBJ1-5; no reliable D call. The CDR3 loop spans 9 amino acids. Germline-derived CDR1 and CDR2 are MNHEY and SVGAGI. Trimming stripped 8 bases from V and 6 bases from J, with 2 bases between.

The rearrangement uses TRBV27 and TRBJ2-7; TRBD1 is a possible D gene (5 bases). Germline CDR1 reads MNHEY; CDR2 reads SMNVEV (reference sequence). V lost 0 bases and J 2 bases, leaving 8 bases between the germline ends. This CDR3 comprises 14 residues. The CDR3 nucleotides read TGTGCCAGCAGTTTATCTTCCAGGGCCTACGAGCAGTACTTC. It codes for CASSLSSRAYEQYF.

For the CDR3, the DNA is TGTGCCAGCAGCTCACGGCGATACACAGATACGCAGTATTTT. This codes for CASSSRRYTDTQYF. The chain combines TRBV11-2 with TRBJ2-3; no firm D call. There are 14 residues in the CDR3. Trimming took off 4 bases at V and 2 bases at J, with 10 bases between the two ends. The germline CDR1 and CDR2 sequences are SGHAT and FQNNGV. Filled out from reference TRBV11-2 and TRBJ2-3, the complete variable domain reads EAGVAQSPRYKIIEKRQSVAFWCNPISGHATLYWYQQILGQGPKLLIQFQNNGVVDDSQLPKDRFSAERLKGVDSTLKIQPAKLEDSAVYLCASSSRRYTDTQYFGPGTRLTVL.

The chain recombines TRBV6-5 with TRBJ1-1, with 7 bases identical to TRBD1. Germline-derived CDR1 and CDR2 are MNHEY and SVGAGI. The V gene end was trimmed by 0 bases and the J gene end by 7 bases; junction bases not matched to a gene: 2. The CDR3 length is 13 residues. The CDR3 protein is CASSYSGQLEAFF. In DNA form, the CDR3 reads TGTGCCAGCAGTTACTCGGGACAGCTTGAAGCTTTCTTT.

The chain is built from TRBV7-2 and TRBJ2-1; no reliable D call. CDR3 size: 16 residues. Trimming cost V 0 bases and J 4 bases, with 13 bases left between them. Germline-derived CDR1 and CDR2 are SGHTA and FQGNSA. The CDR3 region has the DNA TGTGCCAGCAGCTTAGCATCGGACGGAGCATACAATGAGCAGTTCTTC. This gives the protein CASSLASDGAYNEQFF.

The genes are TRBV10-3 and TRBJ2-7; tentative D call: TRBD1 (6 bases). Looked up from germline, CDR1 is ENHRY and CDR2 is SYGVKD. This CDR3 has 13 residues. V gave up 7 bases and J gave up 3 bases, with 13 bases separating them. CDR3 residues: CAIKGQESYEQYF. The CDR3 coding sequence is TGTGCCATCAAGGGACAAGAGAGCTACGAGCAGTACTTC.

The genes are TRBV7-3 and TRBJ2-7; 10 bases fit TRBD2. CDR1 SGHTA and CDR2 FQGTGA come from the germline V gene. Unmatched junction bases numbered 5, after V lost 6 bases and J lost 6 bases. This CDR3 has 13 amino acids. CDR3 sequence reads: CASSSSGSLEQYF. CDR3 nucleotides: TGTGCCAGCAGTTCTAGCGGGAGCCTCGAGCAGTACTTC.

This chain uses TRBV27 with TRBJ2-1; a weak D match, TRBD2 (7 bases). CDR3 size: 12 residues. Trimming cost V 3 bases and J 8 bases, with 8 bases left between them. CDR1 MNHEY and CDR2 SMNVEV come from the germline V gene (reference sequence). This CDR3 reads CASSLGGHEQFF. CDR3 sequence (DNA): TGTGCCAGCAGTTTGGGGGGGCATGAGCAGTTCTTC.

J is TRBJ1-4 and V is TRBV6-5, with 7 nucleotides matching TRBD1. V lost 7 bases, J lost 8 bases, and 13 bases stayed unmatched. The CDR3 runs 15 residues. Germline loops: CDR1 MNHEY, CDR2 SVGAGI. The CDR3: CASTQTGVVGEKLFF. CDR3 DNA sequence: TGTGCCAGCACTCAAACAGGGGTTGTGGGGGAAAAACTGTTTTTT.

The chain uses TRBV19 and TRBJ1-4, with a tentative D call TRBD1 (5 bases). The CDR3 is 14 residues long. V gave up 3 bases and J gave up 8 bases, with 13 bases separating them. Per the germline V gene, CDR1 is LNHDA and CDR2 is SQIVND (reference sequence). The CDR3 region has the DNA TGTGCCAGTAGTATTGGGGGGTTTGAAGAAAAACTGTTTTTT. Its translation: CASSIGGFEEKLFF.

The rearrangement joins TRBV27 to TRBJ2-5; 12 nucleotides agree with TRBD1. CDR3 length: 15 residues. With 6 bases clipped from V and 4 bases from J, the junction kept 6 bases outside the gene matches. The V gene's germline CDR1 is MNHEY and CDR2 SMNVEV (reference sequence). This chain's CDR3 is CASRGGTGGAETQYF. The CDR3 bases are TGTGCCAGCAGGGGGGGGACAGGGGGCGCAGAGACCCAGTACTTC.

The chain recombines TRBV7-9 with TRBJ2-3; D remains ambiguous. This CDR3 has 12 amino acids. CDR1 is SEHNR and CDR2 is FQNEAQ in the germline V gene (reference sequence). Trimming removed 7 bases at V and 4 bases at J, with 9 bases between. The CDR3 DNA is TGTGCCAGCAATTGGGTCTCAGATACGCAGTATTTT. This gives the protein CASNWVSDTQYF.

The chain combines TRBV14 with TRBJ2-1; D tentatively reads TRBD1 or TRBD2 (5 bases each). The CDR3 sequence is 12 residues long. Germline loops: CDR1 SGHDN, CDR2 FVKESK. V was cut by 5 bases and J by 8 bases, with 10 bases left in between. CDR3: CASSGGRYEQFF. In DNA, the CDR3 is TGTGCCAGCAGCGGGGGTAGGTATGAGCAGTTCTTC.

The V gene is TRBV5-6, the J gene TRBJ2-4; D may correspond to TRBD1 or TRBD2 (5 bases each). The CDR3 has 12 amino acids. The V end lost 4 bases, the J end lost 5 bases, and 7 bases lay between the germline ends. Germline loops: CDR1 SGHDT, CDR2 YYEEEE. The CDR3 DNA follows: TGTGCCAGCAGCCGGGACCAAAACATTCAGTACTTC. Its protein is CASSRDQNIQYF.

The rearrangement joins TRBV11-2 to TRBJ2-7; D not resolved. The V gene lost 2 bases and the J gene lost 2 bases, with 4 bases spanning the gap. Germline V gene data show CDR1 as SGHAT and CDR2 as FQNNGV. The CDR3 loop spans 12 amino acids. CDR3 in DNA: TGTGCCAGCAGCTTACGGGCCTACGAGCAGTACTTC. It encodes CASSLRAYEQYF.

The gene calls are TRBV11-2 and TRBJ2-1, with 8 bases lining up with TRBD1. The CDR3 is made up of 15 amino acids. The V gene's germline CDR1 is SGHAT and CDR2 FQNNGV. V gave up 1 base and J gave up 8 bases; unmatched junction bases: 7. CDR3 bases: TGTGCCAGCAGCTTAGTGGGACAGGTTTTCGATGAGCAGTTCTTC. This codes for CASSLVGQVFDEQFF.

This sequence joins TRBV12-5 and TRBJ2-3; TRBD2 might be the D (6 bases). Trimming removed 6 bases at V and 1 base at J, with 14 bases between. This CDR3 has 15 amino acids. CDR1 is LGHNT and CDR2 is FRNRAP in the germline V gene. The chain's CDR3 is CASGPRGGGTDTQYF. DNA of the CDR3: TGTGCTAGTGGCCCTCGCGGCGGGGGCACAGATACGCAGTATTTT.

The chain carries TRBV30 and TRBJ2-7; a weak D match, TRBD2 (6 bases). In germline, CDR1 is GTSNPN, CDR2 SVGIG (reference sequence). Trimming took off 3 bases at V and 6 bases at J, with 15 bases between the two ends. This CDR3 spans 13 amino acids. The CDR3 spells CAWRARLGPEQYF. In DNA, the CDR3 is TGTGCCTGGAGGGCTCGACTAGGTCCCGAGCAGTACTTC.

The chain combines TRBV4-1 with TRBJ1-4; no clear D. The V and J ends lost 2 bases and 4 bases respectively, with 11 bases between them. Germline-derived CDR1 and CDR2 are MGHRA and YSYEKL. This CDR3 is 15 amino acids long. The CDR3, as DNA: TGCGCCAGCAGCCAATCACAGTACGGTAATGAAAAACTGTTTTTT. Its protein is CASSQSQYGNEKLFF.

The J gene is TRBJ2-7, the V gene TRBV11-3, with D unresolved. Germline V gives CDR1 SGHNT, CDR2 YENEEA. Trimming stripped 1 base from V and 5 bases from J, with 15 bases between. CDR3 length: 15 amino acids. CDR3 coding DNA: TGTGCCAGCAGCTTAGGACGGAGTCCTGTCCACGAGCAGTACTTC. Translated, it gives CASSLGRSPVHEQYF.

This chain links TRBV7-2 with TRBJ2-5; perhaps TRBD1 as D (5 bases). Germline CDR1 and CDR2: SGHTA and FQGNSA. The CDR3 covers 15 residues. Trimming took 1 base from V and 5 from J, leaving 14 bases between them. The CDR3 DNA reads TGTGCCAGCAGCTTAGTGCGCAGGGTAGGCGAGACCCAGTACTTC. As protein: CASSLVRRVGETQYF.

This chain links TRBV11-2 with TRBJ1-1, with 7 bases that match TRBD1. The CDR3 consists of 15 residues. Unmatched junction bases numbered 11, after V lost 5 bases and J lost 5 bases. Per germline, CDR1 SGHAT and CDR2 FQNNGV. CDR3 protein: CASSQSGRGWTEAFF. The CDR3 region has the DNA TGTGCCAGCAGCCAGAGCGGCAGGGGGTGGACTGAAGCTTTCTTT.